Listed below are T cell receptor beta chains from one sample, sequenced in a study of blood T cell repertoires in COVID-19. Clones were sequenced by immunoSEQ multiplex PCR, and TCRdb holds only the in-frame ones, with some missing. Of roughly 140,000 clones in the sample, roughly three quarters were seen once. Material for sequencing was peripheral blood. The receptors were sampled from a man in his 60s with acute or convalescent COVID-19. Each CDR3 is given with its conserved first and last residue. Fields, in order: D gene, J gene, clone size, V gene, CDR3 DNA, CDR3 protein. The D gene is left open where the match is weak. Size values are once, few and many counts, or a class for expanded clones, and some rows have none.

d_gene: -; j_gene: TRBJ2-2; abundance: -; v_gene: TRBV30; CDR3nt: TGTGCCTGGAGTGGGACTGTTCAACCCGGGGAGCTGTTTTTT; CDR3aa: CAWSGTVQPGELFF
d_gene: TRBD2; j_gene: TRBJ2-7; abundance: -; v_gene: TRBV6-1; CDR3nt: TGTGCCAGCAGTGAAGTGCGGGGGTCGAGCGAGCAGTACTTC; CDR3aa: CASSEVRGSSEQYF
d_gene: -; j_gene: TRBJ2-7; abundance: -; v_gene: TRBV3-1/TRBV3-2; CDR3nt: TGTGCCAGCAGCCCCATACAGGGTGTCCGCGAGCAGTACTTC; CDR3aa: CASSPIQGVREQYF
d_gene: -; j_gene: TRBJ2-7; abundance: -; v_gene: TRBV24-1; CDR3nt: TGTGCCACCAGTGAGCCCGGGACATTCCGCGGTATTTACGAGCAGTACTTC; CDR3aa: CATSEPGTFRGIYEQYF
d_gene: -; j_gene: TRBJ2-1; abundance: -; v_gene: TRBV3-1/TRBV3-2; CDR3nt: TGTGCCAGCAGCCAAGTAGGCGGGAACTACAATGAGCAGTTCTTC; CDR3aa: CASSQVGGNYNEQFF
d_gene: -; j_gene: TRBJ2-3; abundance: -; v_gene: TRBV18; CDR3nt: TGTGCCAGCTCACCAGCCGACAGAGACACAGATACGCAGTATTTT; CDR3aa: CASSPADRDTDTQYF
d_gene: TRBD1; j_gene: TRBJ1-5; abundance: -; v_gene: TRBV5-5; CDR3nt: TGTGCCAGCAGCTTCTCCGGGACAGGGAGTCAGCCCCAGCATTTT; CDR3aa: CASSFSGTGSQPQHF
d_gene: TRBD2; j_gene: TRBJ2-2; abundance: -; v_gene: TRBV12-5; CDR3nt: TGTGCTAGTGGGGGGAAAGCGGGAGGCCTGAACACCGGGGAGCTGTTTTTT; CDR3aa: CASGGKAGGLNTGELFF
d_gene: TRBD2; j_gene: TRBJ2-5; abundance: -; v_gene: TRBV11-2; CDR3nt: TGTGCCAGCAGCCCATCCCGGGGGAGACTAGCGGGGTTCCAAGAGACCCAGTACTTC; CDR3aa: CASSPSRGRLAGFQETQYF
d_gene: TRBD1; j_gene: TRBJ2-2; abundance: -; v_gene: TRBV4-1; CDR3nt: TGCGCCAGCAGCCACGGACAGGGGTACGACGGGGAGCTGTTTTTT; CDR3aa: CASSHGQGYDGELFF
d_gene: -; j_gene: TRBJ2-5; abundance: -; v_gene: TRBV7-8; CDR3nt: TGTGCCAGCAGCTTATTAGAAGAGACCCAGTACTTC; CDR3aa: CASSLLEETQYF
d_gene: TRBD2; j_gene: TRBJ2-7; abundance: -; v_gene: TRBV5-1; CDR3nt: TGCGCCAGCAGTCTTACTAGCGGGCCTTACTACGAGCAGTACTTC; CDR3aa: CASSLTSGPYYEQYF
d_gene: -; j_gene: TRBJ2-7; abundance: -; v_gene: TRBV5-1; CDR3nt: TGCGCCAGCAGCTTGGGTCTGGTGGGGCCCTACGAGCAGTACTTC; CDR3aa: CASSLGLVGPYEQYF
d_gene: -; j_gene: TRBJ1-2; abundance: -; v_gene: TRBV29-1; CDR3nt: TGCAGCGGACAGAGTAACTATGGCTACACCTTC; CDR3aa: CSGQSNYGYTF
d_gene: -; j_gene: TRBJ1-3; abundance: -; v_gene: TRBV7-2; CDR3nt: TGTGCCAGCAGCAAACAGGGTACCGGAAACACCATATATTTT; CDR3aa: CASSKQGTGNTIYF
d_gene: -; j_gene: TRBJ1-4; abundance: once; v_gene: TRBV28; CDR3nt: TGTGCCAGCAGTTCGGGAGGGGAGGGAGATATATCCGAAAAACTGTTTTTT; CDR3aa: CASSSGGEGDISEKLFF
d_gene: TRBD2; j_gene: TRBJ2-1; abundance: few; v_gene: TRBV4-2; CDR3nt: TGTGCCAGCAGCCAAGATATCCTAGCGGGTTACAATGAGCAGTTCTTC; CDR3aa: CASSQDILAGYNEQFF
d_gene: TRBD1; j_gene: TRBJ2-2; abundance: -; v_gene: TRBV5-6; CDR3nt: TGTGCCAGCAGCCGCGGACAGGGGGCGACCGGGGAGCTGTTTTTT; CDR3aa: CASSRGQGATGELFF
d_gene: -; j_gene: TRBJ2-7; abundance: -; v_gene: TRBV6-2/TRBV6-3; CDR3nt: TGTGCCAGCAGTTACTCGTCAGGGGTCGAGCAGTACTTC; CDR3aa: CASSYSSGVEQYF
d_gene: -; j_gene: TRBJ1-3; abundance: -; v_gene: TRBV5-4; CDR3nt: TGTGCCAGCAGCCGGGGAGGGGATAATGGAAACACCATATATTTT; CDR3aa: CASSRGGDNGNTIYF
d_gene: TRBD1; j_gene: TRBJ2-7; abundance: once; v_gene: TRBV28; CDR3nt: TGTGCCAGCAGTTTGAGCATCGGGACAGGGATGTACTTC; CDR3aa: CASSLSIGTGMYF
d_gene: -; j_gene: TRBJ1-5; abundance: few; v_gene: TRBV6-6; CDR3nt: TGTGCCAGCAGTTACTCGACAGAGAATCAGCCCCAGCATTTT; CDR3aa: CASSYSTENQPQHF
d_gene: -; j_gene: TRBJ2-1; abundance: -; v_gene: TRBV4-1; CDR3nt: TGCGCCAGCAGCCAAGCGGCGCGGAGCTCCTACAATGAGCAGTTCTTC; CDR3aa: CASSQAARSSYNEQFF
d_gene: -; j_gene: TRBJ2-7; abundance: -; v_gene: TRBV10-1; CDR3nt: TGCGCCAGCAGTGAGAGGACGGGGACTCCTTACGAGCAGTACTTC; CDR3aa: CASSERTGTPYEQYF
d_gene: TRBD2; j_gene: TRBJ2-1; abundance: -; v_gene: TRBV5-1; CDR3nt: TGCGCCAGCAGACTGAGGCCGCGGGAGGGCCTGAGCGCCTACAATGAGCAGTTCTTC; CDR3aa: CASRLRPREGLSAYNEQFF
d_gene: -; j_gene: TRBJ1-5; abundance: -; v_gene: TRBV19; CDR3nt: TGTGCCAGTAGTCCCGGGGCCGGGGGGCAGCCCCAGCATTTT; CDR3aa: CASSPGAGGQPQHF
d_gene: -; j_gene: TRBJ1-3; abundance: -; v_gene: TRBV14; CDR3nt: TGTGCCAGCAGGGCACTAGTCTCTGGAAACACCATATATTTT; CDR3aa: CASRALVSGNTIYF
d_gene: TRBD1; j_gene: TRBJ1-3; abundance: few; v_gene: TRBV5-4; CDR3nt: TGTGCCAGCAGCTTGGGCCCGACAGGGGACTCTGGAAACACCATATATTTT; CDR3aa: CASSLGPTGDSGNTIYF
d_gene: -; j_gene: TRBJ2-7; abundance: -; v_gene: TRBV21-1; CDR3nt: TGTGCCAGCAGCAAAGCACTAGCGGGAGGGTTGAGACCCTACCAGCAGTACTTC; CDR3aa: CASSKALAGGLRPYQQYF
d_gene: -; j_gene: TRBJ2-2; abundance: -; v_gene: TRBV7-2; CDR3nt: TGTGCCAGCAGCTTAGTGGCAGTCGGGTTACCGAACACCGGGGAGCTGTTTTTT; CDR3aa: CASSLVAVGLPNTGELFF
d_gene: TRBD2; j_gene: TRBJ2-1; abundance: -; v_gene: TRBV9; CDR3nt: TGTGCCAGCAGCGATCCACTAGCGGGAGATCCCAGCTCCTACAATGAGCAGTTCTTC; CDR3aa: CASSDPLAGDPSSYNEQFF